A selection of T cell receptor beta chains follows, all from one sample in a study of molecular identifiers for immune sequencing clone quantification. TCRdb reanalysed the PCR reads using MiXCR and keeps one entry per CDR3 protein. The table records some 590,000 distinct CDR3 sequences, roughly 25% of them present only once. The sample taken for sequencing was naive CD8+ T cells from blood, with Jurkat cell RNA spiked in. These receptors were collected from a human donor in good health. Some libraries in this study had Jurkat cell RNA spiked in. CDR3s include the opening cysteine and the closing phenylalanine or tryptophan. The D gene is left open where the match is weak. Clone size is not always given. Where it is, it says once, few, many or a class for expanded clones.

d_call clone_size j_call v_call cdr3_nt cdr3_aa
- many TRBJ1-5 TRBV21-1 TGTGCCAGACAGGTGACCGTCGATCAGCCCCAGCATTTT CARQVTVDQPQHF
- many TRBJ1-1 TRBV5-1 TGCGCCAGCAGCTTGGAGGGGGTGACTGAAGCTTTCTTT CASSLEGVTEAFF
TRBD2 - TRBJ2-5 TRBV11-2 TGTGCCAGCAGAGGGGCTAGCGGGTTTCAAGAGACCCAGTACTTC CASRGASGFQETQYF
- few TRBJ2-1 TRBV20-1 TGCAGTGCTAGAGCTCACGGGTCAGGCGCGGGAGAGCAGTTCTTC CSARAHGSGAGEQFF
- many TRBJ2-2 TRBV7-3 TGTGCCAGCAGCTTAACCACCGGGGAGCTGTTTTTT CASSLTTGELFF
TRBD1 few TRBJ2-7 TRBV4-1 TGCGCCAGCAGCCAAGTGTATGCAGGGGGCTACGAGCAGTACTTC CASSQVYAGGYEQYF
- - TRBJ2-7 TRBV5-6 TGTGCCAGCAGCTTGTACTCAGGACCGTATTACGAGCAGTACTTC CASSLYSGPYYEQYF
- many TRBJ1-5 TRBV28 TGTGCCAGCAGTTTGTTCTCGTATCAGCCCCAGCATTTT CASSLFSYQPQHF
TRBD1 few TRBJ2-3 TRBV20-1 TGCAGTGCTTTCTTCCGACAGGGTAGGGGCACAGATACGCAGTATTTT CSAFFRQGRGTDTQYF
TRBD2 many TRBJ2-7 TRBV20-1 TGCAGTGCTACTAGCGGGGGTTACGAGCAGTACTTC CSATSGGYEQYF
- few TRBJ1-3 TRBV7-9 TGTGCCAGCAGCTCATACCAGGGGTACTCTGGAAACACCATATATTTT CASSSYQGYSGNTIYF
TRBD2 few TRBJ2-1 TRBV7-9 TGTGCCAGCAGCCCGGATCAGGTCGGACTAGCGAATAACAATGAGCAGTTCTTC CASSPDQVGLANNNEQFF
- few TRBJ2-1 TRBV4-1 TGCGCCAGCAGCCAGACAGACAATGAGCAGTTCTTC CASSQTDNEQFF
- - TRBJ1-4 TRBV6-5 TGTGCCAGCAGCGTTGCAACTAATGAAAAACTGTTTTTT CASSVATNEKLFF
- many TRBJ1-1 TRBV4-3 TGCGCCAGCAGCCAAGACAACACGGGCACTGAAGCTTTCTTT CASSQDNTGTEAFF
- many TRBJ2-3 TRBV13 TGTGCCAGCAGCTTAGACCGGGGGAGGATTGATACGCAGTATTTT CASSLDRGRIDTQYF
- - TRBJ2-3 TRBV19 TGTGCCAGTAGTTGGGACAATCAAAGGGATACGCAGTATTTT CASSWDNQRDTQYF
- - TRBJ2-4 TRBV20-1 TGCAGTGCTAGAGATTTGGGGGGCAGAAACATTCAGTACTTC CSARDLGGRNIQYF
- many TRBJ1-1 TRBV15 TGTGCCACCAGCAGAGTGGGATACACTGAAGCTTTCTTT CATSRVGYTEAFF
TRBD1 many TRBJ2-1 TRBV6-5 TGTGCCAGCAGTTACGCCGGGACAGCCTACAATGAGCAGTTCTTC CASSYAGTAYNEQFF
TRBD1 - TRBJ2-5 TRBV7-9 TGTGCCAGCAGCTTGGGCGACAGGGGGCAGGGAGAGACCCAGTACTTC CASSLGDRGQGETQYF
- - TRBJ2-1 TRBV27 TGTGCCAGCAGTATGCAGGGAGGTGAGCAGTTCTTC CASSMQGGEQFF
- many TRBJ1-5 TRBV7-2 TGTGCCAGCAGCTTCTGGGACATGGGAAATCAGCCCCAGCATTTT CASSFWDMGNQPQHF
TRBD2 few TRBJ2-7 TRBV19 TGTGCCAGTAGCCCGTGGCCCACCGGGACTAGCGTCTACGAGCAGTACTTC CASSPWPTGTSVYEQYF
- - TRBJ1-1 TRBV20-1 TGCAGTGCTAGAGATCCAGAAACAGGGAACACTGAAGCTTTCTTT CSARDPETGNTEAFF
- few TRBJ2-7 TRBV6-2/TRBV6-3 TGTGCCAGCAGTGCCGAGAGACAACGCTCCTACGAGCAGTACTTC CASSAERQRSYEQYF
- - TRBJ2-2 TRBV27 TGTGCCAGCAGTCCCGGGGGAGGTGGGGAGCTGTTTTTT CASSPGGGGELFF
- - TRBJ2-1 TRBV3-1 TGTGCCAGCAGCCAAGATAAGGCTAGCGATCATGAGCAGTTCTTC CASSQDKASDHEQFF
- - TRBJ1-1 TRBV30 TGTGCCTGGAGTGAATGGACTGAAGCTTTCTTT CAWSEWTEAFF
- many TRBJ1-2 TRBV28 TGTGCCAGCAGTTTAGTGGCAGGGGAAAACTATGGCTACACCTTC CASSLVAGENYGYTF
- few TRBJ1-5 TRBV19 TGTGCCAGTAGTGTCTGGGGGGCCAGCAATCAGCCCCAGCATTTT CASSVWGASNQPQHF
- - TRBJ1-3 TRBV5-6 TGTGCCAGCAGCTTCCAAGGTAGTGGAGACACCATATATTTT CASSFQGSGDTIYF
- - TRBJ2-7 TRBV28 TGTACCAGCAGTGCCCTAGGGGCCTACGAGCAGTACTTC CTSSALGAYEQYF
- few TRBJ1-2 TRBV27 TGTGCCAGCAGTTTAAACGGGGGGCGGACTAACTATGGCTACACCTTC CASSLNGGRTNYGYTF
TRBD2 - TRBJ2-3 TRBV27 TGTGCCAGCTGTCTGGAGGGGCTAGCGGGGGGCACAGATACGCAGTATTTT CASCLEGLAGGTDTQYF
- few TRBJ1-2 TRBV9 TGTGCCAGCAGCGTAGATAGTGAGAGCCCGAACTATGGCTACACCTTC CASSVDSESPNYGYTF
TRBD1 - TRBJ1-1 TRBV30 TGTGTCTGGAATTTGGTAGGGGGCGACACTGAAGCTTTCTTT CVWNLVGGDTEAFF
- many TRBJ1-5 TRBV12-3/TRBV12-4 TGTGCCAGCAGCCCCCCGGGACCTGACAATCAGCCCCAGCATTTT CASSPPGPDNQPQHF
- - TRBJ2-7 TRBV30 TGTGCCTGGAGTGTAGACGGGGAGGAGTACTTC CAWSVDGEEYF
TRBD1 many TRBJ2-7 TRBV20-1 TGCAGTGCTAGAAGGGACAGCTCCTACGAGCAGTACTTC CSARRDSSYEQYF
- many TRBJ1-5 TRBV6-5 TGTGCCAGCAGGCAAGGGGTGGCTCAGCCCCAGCATTTT CASRQGVAQPQHF
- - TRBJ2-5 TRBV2 TGTGCCAGCAGTGAAGGCAGCGGGGAGACCCAGTACTTC CASSEGSGETQYF
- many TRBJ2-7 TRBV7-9 TGTGCCAGCAGCCCCCGGCGGCAGGGGTACGAGCAGTACTTC CASSPRRQGYEQYF
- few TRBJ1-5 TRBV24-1 TGTGCCACCAGTGAGACAGGTAGCAATCAGCCCCAGCATTTT CATSETGSNQPQHF
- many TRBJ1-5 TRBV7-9 TGTGCCAGCAGCTCTGACGATAGCAATCAGCCCCAGCATTTT CASSSDDSNQPQHF
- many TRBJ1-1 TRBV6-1 TGTGCCAGCTACGGGGTTCAACCTGAAGCTTTCTTT CASYGVQPEAFF
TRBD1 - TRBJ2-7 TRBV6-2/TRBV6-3 TGTGCCAGCAAACTACAGGGGTTCGGGCAGTACTTC CASKLQGFGQYF
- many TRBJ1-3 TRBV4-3 TGCGCCAGCAGCCAAGATAGCGGGGGCTCTGGAAACACCATATATTTT CASSQDSGGSGNTIYF
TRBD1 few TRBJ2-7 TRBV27 TGTGCCAGCAGTCCACAGGGGCTATACTACGAGCAGTACTTC CASSPQGLYYEQYF
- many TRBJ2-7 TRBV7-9 TGTGCCAGCAGCCCGAACTCCTACGAGCAGTACTTC CASSPNSYEQYF
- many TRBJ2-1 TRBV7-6 TGTGCCAGCAGCTTAGTTGTCGGGGACAATGAGCAGTTCTTC CASSLVVGDNEQFF